This T cell receptor (beta chain) is from a study of shared clonotypes between healthy human individuals. Study-wide points: In having few donors, the study represented limited genetic and exposure-history diversity.

The CDR3 runs to 13 residues. V lost 7 bases and J lost 5; bases outside the gene matches: 10. The germline gives CDR1 SQVTM, CDR2 ANQGSEA. Details on this clone: The antigen is not known.

Authors' data handling: With immunoSEQ giving junction-only sequences and no quality scores, filtering differed. Sequencing used immunoSEQ multiplex PCR; TCRdb keeps in-frame clones, though not all of them. The V and J calls and clone size are taken from that table; D and trimming were inferred from the DNA. The sample contains 1,400,000 or so clones, around 98.5% of which appear only once. This TCR derives from a man aged 30 to 45 in good health. Sample: naive CD4+ T cells sorted from blood. Documented subset: CD45RA+ positively selected. V and J are TRBV29-1 and TRBJ2-7, with TRBD1 identical over 8 bases. CDR3 bases: TGCAGCGCCAGGGGGCTCTTTGTCCACGAGCAGTACTTC. Its translation is CSARGLFVHEQYF.